This T cell receptor beta chain was sequenced for a study of PD-1 blockade in classical Hodgkin lymphoma. Assay: immunoSEQ multiplex PCR; the TCRdb copy retains only in-frame clones and omits some. Of about 98,000 clones listed, 81% were seen once; the top ten hold around 17%. Every patient was affected by relapse after autologous stem cell transplantation, while exposure to brentuximab vedotin was not uniform. With 0 bases clipped from V and 8 bases from J, the junction kept 7 bases outside the gene matches. The CDR3 is made up of 15 amino acids. Germline CDR1 reads SGHNT; CDR2 reads YYREEE (reference sequence).

The receptor was derived from a human donor with classical Hodgkin lymphoma. The material sequenced was peripheral blood mononuclear cells (PBMCs), taken before the second cycle of nivolumab. This sequence joins TRBV5-4 and TRBJ2-1, with 8 bases aligning to TRBD2. The CDR3 here is CASSLDGLASDEQFF. The CDR3 DNA reads TGTGCCAGCAGCTTGGACGGACTAGCAAGCGATGAGCAGTTCTTC. The full variable domain, completed using reference TRBV5-4 and TRBJ2-1, is ETGVTQSPTHLIKTRGQQVTLRCSSQSGHNTVSWYQQALGQGPQFIFQYYREEENGRGNFPPRFSGLQFPNYSSELNVNALELDDSALYLCASSLDGLASDEQFFGPGTRLTVL.